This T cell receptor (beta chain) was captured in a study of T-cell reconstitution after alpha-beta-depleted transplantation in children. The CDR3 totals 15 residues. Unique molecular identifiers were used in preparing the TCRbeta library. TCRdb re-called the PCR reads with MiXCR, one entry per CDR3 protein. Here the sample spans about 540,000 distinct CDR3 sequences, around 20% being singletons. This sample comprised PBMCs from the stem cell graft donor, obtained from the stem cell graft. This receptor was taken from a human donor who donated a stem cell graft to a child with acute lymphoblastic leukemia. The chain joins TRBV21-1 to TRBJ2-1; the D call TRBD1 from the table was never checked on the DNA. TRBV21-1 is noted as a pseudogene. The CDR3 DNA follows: TGTGCCAGCAGCCTCCGATGGGACAGTGACAATGAGCAGTTCTTC. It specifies CASSLRWDSDNEQFF.